This T cell receptor beta chain originates from a study of T cells after yellow fever vaccination. Study overall: Preparation of fractions with low cell numbers was performed using SMART-Seq v4 Ultra Low Input.

Study-wide results and caveats: Within FACS-sorted repertoires, abundant clonotypes contaminating from the bulk population could be present. When the response was secondary, it was weaker but reached its peak faster, day 5 versus 15.

This clonotype was picked up a small number of times. Its antigen is undetermined. Template-switching 5'RACE yielded the TCR cDNA; a universal primer site and UMIs were added in the process. TCRdb re-derived calls from the 5' RACE reads in MiXCR, one entry per CDR3 protein. The table records approximately 250,000 distinct CDR3 sequences, around 4.9% of them present only once. The sequencing here drew on CD4+ T cells sorted from PBMCs, taken on the day of the yellow fever booster vaccination. The TCR sequence derives from a man between 18 and 29 years old who received the YFV17D yellow fever vaccine.

CDR3 residues: CASSQAGGRGDTQYF. In DNA form, the CDR3 reads TGTGCCAGCAGCCAAGCGGGGGGGCGTGGAGATACGCAGTATTTT. V and J are TRBV4-2 and TRBJ2-3; the match to TRBD2 covers 8 bases. The CDR3 totals 15 residues. Germline CDR1 and CDR2: LGHNA and YNFKEQ. V shed 1 base, J shed 5 bases, and the junction held 5 bases outside the gene matches.